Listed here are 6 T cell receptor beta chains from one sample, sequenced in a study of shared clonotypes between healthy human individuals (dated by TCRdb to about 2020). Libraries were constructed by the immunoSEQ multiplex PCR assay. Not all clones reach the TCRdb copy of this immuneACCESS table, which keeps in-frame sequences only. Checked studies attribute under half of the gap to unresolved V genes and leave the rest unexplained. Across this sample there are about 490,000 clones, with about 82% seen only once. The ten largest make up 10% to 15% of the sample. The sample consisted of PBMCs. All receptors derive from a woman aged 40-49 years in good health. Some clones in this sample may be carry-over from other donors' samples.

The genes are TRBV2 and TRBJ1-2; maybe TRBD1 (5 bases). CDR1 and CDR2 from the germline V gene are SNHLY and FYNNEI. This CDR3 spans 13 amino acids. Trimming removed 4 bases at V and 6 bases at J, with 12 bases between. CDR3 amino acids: CASSARGENGYTF. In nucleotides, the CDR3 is TGTGCCAGCAGTGCCCGGGGGGAAAATGGCTACACCTTC.

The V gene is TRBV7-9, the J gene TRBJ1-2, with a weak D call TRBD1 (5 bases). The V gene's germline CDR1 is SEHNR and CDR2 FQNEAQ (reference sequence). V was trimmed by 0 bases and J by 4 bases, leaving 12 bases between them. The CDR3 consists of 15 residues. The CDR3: CASSLAGEGIYGYTF. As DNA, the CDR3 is TGTGCCAGCAGCTTAGCAGGGGAAGGTATCTATGGCTACACCTTC.

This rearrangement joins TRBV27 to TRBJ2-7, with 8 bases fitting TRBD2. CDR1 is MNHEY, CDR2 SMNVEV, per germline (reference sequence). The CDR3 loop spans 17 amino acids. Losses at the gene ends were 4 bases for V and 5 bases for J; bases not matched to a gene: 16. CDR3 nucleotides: TGTGCCAGCAGTTCAAGGTATGGCGGGAGGAAAAGCGACGAGCAGTACTTC. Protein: CASSSRYGGRKSDEQYF.

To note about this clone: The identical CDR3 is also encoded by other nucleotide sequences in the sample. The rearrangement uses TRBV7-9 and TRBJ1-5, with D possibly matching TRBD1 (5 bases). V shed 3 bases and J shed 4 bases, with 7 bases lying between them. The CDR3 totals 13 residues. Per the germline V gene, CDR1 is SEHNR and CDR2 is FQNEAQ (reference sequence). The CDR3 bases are TGTGCCAGCAGCTTTGGGGGGAATCAGCCCCAGCATTTT. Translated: CASSFGGNQPQHF.

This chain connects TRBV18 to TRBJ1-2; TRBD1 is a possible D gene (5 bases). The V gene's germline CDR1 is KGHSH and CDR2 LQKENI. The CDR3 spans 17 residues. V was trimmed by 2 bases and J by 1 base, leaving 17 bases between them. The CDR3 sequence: CASSPGGLDGINYGYTF. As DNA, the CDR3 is TGTGCCAGCTCACCAGGGGGTTTGGACGGTATTAACTATGGCTACACCTTC.

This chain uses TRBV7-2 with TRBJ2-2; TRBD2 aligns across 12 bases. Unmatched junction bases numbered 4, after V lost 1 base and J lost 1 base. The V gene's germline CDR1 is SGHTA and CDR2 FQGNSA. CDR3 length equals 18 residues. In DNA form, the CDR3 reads TGTGCCAGCAGCTTAGACGCTAGCGGGAGGGGGAACACCGGGGAGCTGTTTTTT. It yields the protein CASSLDASGRGNTGELFF.